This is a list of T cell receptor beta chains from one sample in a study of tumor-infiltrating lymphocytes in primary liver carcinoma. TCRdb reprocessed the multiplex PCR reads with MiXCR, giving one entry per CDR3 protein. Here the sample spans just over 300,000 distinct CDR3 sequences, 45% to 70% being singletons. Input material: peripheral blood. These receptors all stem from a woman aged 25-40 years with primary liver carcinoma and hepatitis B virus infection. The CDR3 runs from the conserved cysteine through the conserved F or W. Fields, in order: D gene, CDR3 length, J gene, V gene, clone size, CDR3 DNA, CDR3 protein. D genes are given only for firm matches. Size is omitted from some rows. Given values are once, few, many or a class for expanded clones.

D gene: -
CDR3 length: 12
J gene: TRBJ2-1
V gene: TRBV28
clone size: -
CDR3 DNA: TGTGCCAGCAGTTTAAAAGCACATGAGCAGTTCTTC
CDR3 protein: CASSLKAHEQFF

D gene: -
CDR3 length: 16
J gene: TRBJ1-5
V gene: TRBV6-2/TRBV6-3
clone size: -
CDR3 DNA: TGTGCCAGCAGCTACGGAGGGGGACTGATCAATCAGCCCCAGCATTTT
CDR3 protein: CASSYGGGLINQPQHF

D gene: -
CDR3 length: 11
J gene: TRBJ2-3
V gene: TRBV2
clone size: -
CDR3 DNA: TGTGCCAGCAGTTCCACAGATACGCAGTGTTTT
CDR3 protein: CASSSTDTQCF

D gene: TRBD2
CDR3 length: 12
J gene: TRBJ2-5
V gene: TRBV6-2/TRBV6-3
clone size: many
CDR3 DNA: TGTGCCAGCAGTGCGGGGGAAGAGACCCAGTACTTC
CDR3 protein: CASSAGEETQYF

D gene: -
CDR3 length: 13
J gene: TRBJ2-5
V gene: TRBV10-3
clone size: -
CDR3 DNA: TGTGCCATCAGAGGCCACAGCCAAGAGACCCAGTACTTC
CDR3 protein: CAIRGHSQETQYF

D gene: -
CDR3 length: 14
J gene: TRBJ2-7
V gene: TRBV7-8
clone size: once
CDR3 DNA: TGTGCCAGCAGCTTTAGCGCCGGGGAAAGCGAGCAGTACTTC
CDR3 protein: CASSFSAGESEQYF

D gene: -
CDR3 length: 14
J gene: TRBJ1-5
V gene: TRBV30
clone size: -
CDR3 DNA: TGTGCCTTGAGTTCCCAGTCAAGCAATCAGCCCCAGCATTTT
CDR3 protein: CALSSQSSNQPQHF

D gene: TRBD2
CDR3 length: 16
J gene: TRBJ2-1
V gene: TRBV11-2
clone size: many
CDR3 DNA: TGTGCCAGCAGCTTATGGACTAGCGGGAGTTGGGATGAGCAGTTCTTC
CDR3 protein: CASSLWTSGSWDEQFF

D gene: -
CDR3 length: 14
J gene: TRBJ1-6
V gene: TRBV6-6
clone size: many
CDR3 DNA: TGTGCCAGCAGTTACACCCGAGATAATTCACCCCTCCACTTT
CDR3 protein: CASSYTRDNSPLHF

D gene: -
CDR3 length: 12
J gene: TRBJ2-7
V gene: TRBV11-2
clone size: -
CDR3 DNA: TGTGCCAGCTGCTTAGATCGCTACGAGCAGTACTTC
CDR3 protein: CASCLDRYEQYF

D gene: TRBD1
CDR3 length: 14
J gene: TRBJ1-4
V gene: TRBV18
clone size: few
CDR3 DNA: TGTGCCAGCTCACCGGGACAGTCCCATGAAAAACTGTTTTTT
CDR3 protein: CASSPGQSHEKLFF

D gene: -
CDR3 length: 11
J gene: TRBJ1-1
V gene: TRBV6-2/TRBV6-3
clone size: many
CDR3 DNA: TGTGCCAGCAATGATCGCGCTGAAGCTTTCTTT
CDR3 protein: CASNDRAEAFF

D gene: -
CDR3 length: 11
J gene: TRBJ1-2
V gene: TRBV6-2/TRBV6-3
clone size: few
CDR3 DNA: TGTGCCAGCAGCACAATGGCTGGCTACACCTTC
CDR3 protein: CASSTMAGYTF

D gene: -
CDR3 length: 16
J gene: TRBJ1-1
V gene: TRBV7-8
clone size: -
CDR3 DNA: TGTACCAGCAGCTTATCACCGGGACGGGAACTTACTGAAGCTTTCTTT
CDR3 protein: CTSSLSPGRELTEAFF

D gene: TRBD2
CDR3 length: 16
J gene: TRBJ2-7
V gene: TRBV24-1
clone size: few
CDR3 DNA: TGTGCCACCAGCGGGGGACCAGCGGGGCAACCTTACGAGCAGTACTTC
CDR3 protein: CATSGGPAGQPYEQYF

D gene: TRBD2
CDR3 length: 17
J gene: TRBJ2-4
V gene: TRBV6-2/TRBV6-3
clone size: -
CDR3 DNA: TGTGCCAGCAGTTACACTAGCGGGAGGGCCGACAAAAACATTCAGTACTTC
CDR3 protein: CASSYTSGRADKNIQYF

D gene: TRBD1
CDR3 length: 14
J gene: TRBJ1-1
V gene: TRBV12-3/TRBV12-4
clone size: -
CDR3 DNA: TGTGCCAGCAACCCCACAGGGGGGCCGAGCAGAGCTTTCTTT
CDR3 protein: CASNPTGGPSRAFF

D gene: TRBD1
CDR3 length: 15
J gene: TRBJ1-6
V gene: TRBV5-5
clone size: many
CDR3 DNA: TGTGCCAGCAGCTTCCAGGGGACAGAGAATTCACCCCTCCACTTT
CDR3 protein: CASSFQGTENSPLHF

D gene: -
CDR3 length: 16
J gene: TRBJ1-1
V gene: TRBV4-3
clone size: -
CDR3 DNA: TGCGTCAGCAGCCAAGGCCAGTCACAGAGCCACACTGAAACTTTCTTT
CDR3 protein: CVSSQGQSQSHTETFF

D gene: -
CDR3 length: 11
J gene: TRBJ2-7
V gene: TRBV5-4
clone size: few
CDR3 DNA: TGTGCCAGCCACGGAGGTAACGAGCAGTACTTC
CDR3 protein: CASHGGNEQYF

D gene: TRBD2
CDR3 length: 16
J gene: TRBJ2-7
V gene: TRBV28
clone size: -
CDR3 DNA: TGTGCCAGCACCGAAACATCCGGGACTAGCTCCTACGAGCAGTACTTC
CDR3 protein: CASTETSGTSSYEQYF

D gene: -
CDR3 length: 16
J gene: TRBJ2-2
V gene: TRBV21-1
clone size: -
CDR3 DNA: TGTGCCAGCACCGAAAAAAGTAGAAAGAACACCGGGGAGCTGTTTTTT
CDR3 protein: CASTEKSRKNTGELFF

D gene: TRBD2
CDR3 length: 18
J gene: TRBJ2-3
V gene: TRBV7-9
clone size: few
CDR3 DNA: TGTGCCAGCAGCAGGACTAGCCCGGGGGCTATGGGTACAGATACGCAGTATTTT
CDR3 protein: CASSRTSPGAMGTDTQYF

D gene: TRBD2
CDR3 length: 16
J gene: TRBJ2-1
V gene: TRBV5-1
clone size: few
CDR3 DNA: TGCGCCAGCAGCGCGCCCGGGGGACTAGCGGGGAATGAGCAGTTCTTC
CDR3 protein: CASSAPGGLAGNEQFF

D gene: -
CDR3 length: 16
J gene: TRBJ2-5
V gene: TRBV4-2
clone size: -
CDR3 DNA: TGTGTCAGCAGCCAAGGATCAGGAGGGAGACAGGAGACCCAGTACTTC
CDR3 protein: CVSSQGSGGRQETQYF

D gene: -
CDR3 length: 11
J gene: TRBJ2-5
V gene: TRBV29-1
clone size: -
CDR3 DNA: TGCAGCGTCGAAGACATTAAGACCCGGTACTTC
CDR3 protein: CSVEDIKTRYF

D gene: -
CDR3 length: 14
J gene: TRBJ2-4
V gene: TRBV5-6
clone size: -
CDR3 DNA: TGTGCCAGCAGCTTGTTAAAAGCCAAAAACATTCAGTACTTC
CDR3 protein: CASSLLKAKNIQYF

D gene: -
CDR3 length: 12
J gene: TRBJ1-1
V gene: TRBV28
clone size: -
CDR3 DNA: TGTGCCGCCTTAGAACCTCACACTGAAGCTTTCTTT
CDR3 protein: CAALEPHTEAFF

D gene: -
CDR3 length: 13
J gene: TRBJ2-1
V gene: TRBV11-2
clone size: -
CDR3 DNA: TGTGCCGGCAGCGCGCACGGAGCGGCTATTGAGTTCTTC
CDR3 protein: CAGSAHGAAIEFF

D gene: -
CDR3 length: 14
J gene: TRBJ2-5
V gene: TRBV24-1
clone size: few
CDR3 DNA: TGTGCCACCAGTGAATCAGGACCAGTTGGGACCCAGTACTTC
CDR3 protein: CATSESGPVGTQYF

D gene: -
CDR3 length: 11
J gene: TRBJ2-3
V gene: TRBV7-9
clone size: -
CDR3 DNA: TGTGCCAGCAGCTTAGAGGGTACGCAGTATTTT
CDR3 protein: CASSLEGTQYF